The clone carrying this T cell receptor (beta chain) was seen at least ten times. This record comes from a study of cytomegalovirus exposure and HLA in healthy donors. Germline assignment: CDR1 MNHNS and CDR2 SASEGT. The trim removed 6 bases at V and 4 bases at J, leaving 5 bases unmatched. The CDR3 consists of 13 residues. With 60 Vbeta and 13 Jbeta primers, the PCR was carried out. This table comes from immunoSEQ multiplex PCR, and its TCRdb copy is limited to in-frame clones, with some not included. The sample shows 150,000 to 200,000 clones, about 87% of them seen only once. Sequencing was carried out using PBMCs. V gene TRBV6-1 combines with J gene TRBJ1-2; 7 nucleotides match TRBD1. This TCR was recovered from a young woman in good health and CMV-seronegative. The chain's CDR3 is CASRRQGPYGYTF. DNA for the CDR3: TGTGCCAGCAGAAGACAGGGTCCCTATGGCTACACCTTC.